The 29 T cell receptor beta chains listed next were all sequenced from one sample in a study of chemoradiotherapy in HPV16-positive cancers (dated by TCRdb to between 2022 and 2023). To prepare the library, the immunoSEQ multiplex PCR assay was applied. The source is immuneACCESS, and TCRdb retained only in-frame sequences with V and J called. Part of the clones is not carried over; for the studies checked, unresolved V genes explain less than half of this, and the remainder is unexplained. For this sample there are about 5,900 clones; approximately 73% appear just once. 10% to 11% of the sample is held by the ten biggest clonotypes. The specimen was taken from a patient who underwent chemoradiotherapy. These receptors all stem from a human donor with HPV-associated anogenital cancer.

The chain couples TRBV29-1 to TRBJ2-7; maybe TRBD1 (5 bases). CDR3 length: 15 residues. V lost 2 bases and J lost 5, with 19 bases in between. The germline CDR1 and CDR2 sequences are SQVTM and ANQGSEA. CDR3 in amino acids: CSVETPGQFPHEQYF. CDR3 sequence (DNA): TGCAGCGTTGAAACTCCTGGACAATTCCCTCACGAGCAGTACTTC.

This clone has just a few counts. The chain combines TRBV15 with TRBJ2-1, with D tentatively TRBD2 (5 bases). CDR3 size: 15 residues. From germline, CDR1 is LNHNV and CDR2 YYDKDF (reference sequence). Trimming stripped 0 bases from V and 6 bases from J, with 12 bases between. The CDR3 nucleotides read TGTGCCACCAGCAGAGATCGGGGTTCGGGCAATGAGCAGTTCTTC. It specifies CATSRDRGSGNEQFF.

This clone has just a few counts. The chain joins TRBV5-6 to TRBJ1-2; D is undetermined. Germline V gives CDR1 SGHDT, CDR2 YYEEEE. The CDR3 runs to 12 residues. Trimming took off 2 bases at V and 3 bases at J, with 5 bases between the two ends. The CDR3 DNA is TGTGCCAGCAGCTTACGGGACTATGGCTACACCTTC. This gives the protein CASSLRDYGYTF.

The chain employs TRBV28 and TRBJ1-1; 9 bases agree with TRBD1. The ends lost 1 base at V and 5 bases at J; junction bases unmatched: 5. The CDR3 is 15 residues long. From germline, CDR1 is MDHEN and CDR2 SYDVKM. CDR3 in DNA: TGTGCCAGCAGTTTATCCGGACAGGGGATAACTGAAGCTTTCTTT. This gives the protein CASSLSGQGITEAFF.

J is TRBJ2-3 and V is TRBV19; D unresolved. This CDR3 region has 11 residues. Germline V gene data show CDR1 as LNHDA and CDR2 as SQIVND (reference sequence). Trimming shortened V by 4 bases and J by 3 bases, and 2 bases separated the two germline ends. CDR3 in amino acids: CASSRTDTQYF. The CDR3 nucleotides read TGTGCCAGTAGTAGAACAGATACGCAGTATTTT.

The chain carries TRBV7-6 and TRBJ2-3; TRBD1 agrees at 9 bases. Germline V gives CDR1 SGHVS, CDR2 FNYEAQ. The CDR3 loop spans 16 amino acids. Unmatched junction bases numbered 11, after V lost 5 bases and J lost 5 bases. The CDR3 DNA follows: TGTGCCAGCAGCCCACAGACAGGGGGGATGGGAGATACGCAGTATTTT. Translating gives CASSPQTGGMGDTQYF.

The rearrangement links TRBV5-1 to TRBJ1-2; 8 positions match TRBD1. Losses at the gene ends were 7 bases for V and 4 bases for J; bases not matched to a gene: 18. Germline V CDR1 and CDR2: SGHRS, YFSETQ. The CDR3 sequence is 17 residues long. Here the CDR3 reads CASQSQGAQGPSYGYTF. As DNA, the CDR3 is TGCGCCAGCCAGAGCCAGGGGGCGCAGGGCCCATCCTATGGCTACACCTTC.

The chain employs TRBV2 and TRBJ2-1; perhaps TRBD1 as D (6 bases). V gave up 5 bases and J gave up 7 bases, with 9 bases separating them. The V gene's germline CDR1 is SNHLY and CDR2 FYNNEI. The CDR3 runs 12 residues. The CDR3 protein is CASSSQGNEQFF. DNA for the CDR3: TGTGCCAGCAGTTCACAGGGAAATGAGCAGTTCTTC.

This chain uses TRBV6-5 with TRBJ1-3, with 7 bases that match TRBD1. The germline V gene has CDR1 MNHEY and CDR2 SVGAGI. With V trimmed by 7 bases and J by 0 bases, 3 bases remained unmatched. The CDR3 loop spans 14 amino acids. The CDR3 reads CASIRDSSGNTIYF. CDR3 DNA: TGTGCCAGCATTCGGGACAGCTCTGGAAACACCATATATTTT.

This chain joins TRBV19 and TRBJ1-2, with 7 positions matching TRBD1. Germline values: CDR1 LNHDA, CDR2 SQIVND (reference sequence). This CDR3 is 13 amino acids long. The V and J ends lost 6 bases and 8 bases, in that order; junction bases with no gene match: 9. The CDR3 region has the DNA TGTGCCAGTAGCCTCCAGGGGGTGGAGGGCTACACCTTC. Amino acids: CASSLQGVEGYTF.

This chain uses TRBV4-3 with TRBJ1-6, with unresolved D. Trimming removed 0 bases from V and 10 bases from J, with 13 bases in between. Germline V gives CDR1 LGHNA, CDR2 YSLEER. This CDR3 has 15 amino acids. In DNA form, the CDR3 reads TGCGCCAGCAGCCAAGATTTAGGGCTTGGATCACCCCTCCACTTT. Amino acids: CASSQDLGLGSPLHF.

This clone was observed a single time. V gene TRBV7-2 combines with J gene TRBJ2-5; TRBD2 agrees at 9 bases. Germline CDR1 and CDR2: SGHTA and FQGNSA. V lost 2 bases, J lost 5 bases, and 6 bases stayed unmatched. This CDR3 region has 15 residues. The CDR3 DNA sequence: TGTGCCAGCAGCTTATGGGGACTAGCCTCCGAGACCCAGTACTTC. Protein sequence: CASSLWGLASETQYF.

In its sample, this clone was seen a few times. The chain is built from TRBV2 and TRBJ2-1, with D possibly matching TRBD2 (6 bases). Trimming took off 6 bases at V and 6 bases at J, with 18 bases between the two ends. The CDR3 has 15 amino acids. Per germline, CDR1 SNHLY and CDR2 FYNNEI. Here the CDR3 DNA reads TGTGCCAGCAGCGCCTACTCCTTGGGAGGCAATGAGCAGTTCTTC. This translates into CASSAYSLGGNEQFF.

The chain links TRBV7-8 to TRBJ2-5; D gene uncertain. There are 12 residues in the CDR3. Trimming cost V 8 bases and J 3 bases, with 10 bases left between them. The germline CDR1 and CDR2 sequences are SGHVS and FQNEAQ. The CDR3 sequence is CASGDWEETQYF. The CDR3 region has the DNA TGTGCCAGCGGCGACTGGGAAGAGACCCAGTACTTC.

The chain couples TRBV9 to TRBJ2-7; TRBD1 matches 9 bases. V lost 4 bases, J lost 4 bases, and 6 bases stayed unmatched. The length of the CDR3 is 14 residues. Germline V lookup: CDR1 SGDLS, CDR2 YYNGEE. The CDR3 region is CASSLRDRAYEQYF. In DNA, the CDR3 is TGTGCCAGCAGCCTGCGGGACAGGGCATACGAGCAGTACTTC.

The chain recombines TRBV10-2 with TRBJ2-1; D might be TRBD2 (5 bases). Trimming took off 9 bases at V and 12 bases at J, with 12 bases between the two ends. The CDR3 spans 10 residues. Germline V gene sequence: CDR1 WSHSY, CDR2 SAAADI. CDR3 in DNA: TGCGCCAGGGCGGACTGTTCGCAGTTCTTC. Protein: CARADCSQFF.

The V gene is TRBV5-1, the J gene TRBJ2-5; D not certain. Germline CDR1 and CDR2: SGHRS and YFSETQ. With 4 bases removed from V and 1 base from J, the gap between germline ends came to 17 bases. The length of the CDR3 is 16 residues. In DNA form, the CDR3 reads TGCGCCAGCAGCCTCCCCTTGAAGGGCGGCCAAGAGACCCAGTACTTC. Protein sequence: CASSLPLKGGQETQYF.

The chain uses TRBV4-2 and TRBJ1-4; D is undetermined. The V and J ends lost 0 bases and 0 bases respectively, with 8 bases between them. Germline V CDR1 and CDR2: LGHNA, YNFKEQ. This CDR3 has 16 residues. The CDR3 bases are TGTGCCAGCAGCCAAGATGGGAGCGCAACTAATGAAAAACTGTTTTTT. Its translation: CASSQDGSATNEKLFF.

The chain recombines TRBV11-2 with TRBJ2-4, with unresolved D. V gave up 6 bases and J gave up 0 bases, with 6 bases separating them. Per germline, CDR1 SGHAT and CDR2 FQNNGV. The CDR3 extends over 13 amino acids. CDR3 amino acids: CASSGLAKNIQYF. The CDR3 nucleotides read TGTGCCAGCAGTGGTCTAGCCAAAAACATTCAGTACTTC. The full variable domain, in which reference TRBV11-2 and TRBJ2-4 provide the parts outside the CDR3, is EAGVAQSPRYKIIEKRQSVAFWCNPISGHATLYWYQQILGQGPKLLIQFQNNGVVDDSQLPKDRFSAERLKGVDSTLKIQPAKLEDSAVYLCASSGLAKNIQYFGAGTRLSVL.

The V call is TRBV30, the J call TRBJ2-3; TRBD2 might be the D (6 bases). The V gene's germline CDR1 is GTSNPN and CDR2 SVGIG (reference sequence). V dropped 5 bases and J dropped 2 bases, with 11 bases sitting between them. CDR3 length: 13 residues. CDR3 sequence reads: CAWGRGNTDTQYF. For the CDR3, the DNA is TGTGCCTGGGGGCGGGGCAACACAGATACGCAGTATTTT.

This rearrangement joins TRBV19 to TRBJ2-1, with D tentatively TRBD2 (6 bases). This CDR3 region has 14 residues. Germline V gives CDR1 LNHDA, CDR2 SQIVND (reference sequence). Trimming pared 6 bases from V and 10 bases from J, leaving 19 bases between. CDR3 protein: CASRRRGMDTEQFF. CDR3 bases: TGTGCCAGTAGACGACGGGGGATGGATACAGAGCAGTTCTTC.

The count of this clone is one. This chain links TRBV27 with TRBJ1-4; TRBD1 matches 7 bases. V trimming: 4 bases; J trimming: 3 bases; junction bases outside the gene matches: 5. The CDR3 spans 15 residues. The germline gives CDR1 MNHEY, CDR2 SMNVEV (reference sequence). This CDR3 reads CASSSYGTANEKLFF. The DNA for the CDR3 is TGTGCCAGCAGTTCATACGGGACAGCTAATGAAAAACTGTTTTTT. The full variable domain, its missing parts supplied by reference TRBV27 and TRBJ1-4, is EAQVTQNPRYLITVTGKKLTVTCSQNMNHEYMSWYRQDPGLGLRQIYYSMNVEVTDKGDVPEGYKVSRKEKRNFPLILESPSPNQTSLYFCASSSYGTANEKLFFGSGTQLSVL.

This clone was seen a few times. The gene calls are TRBV10-3 and TRBJ1-2; D call uncertain. Trimming pared 9 bases from V and 9 bases from J, leaving 20 bases between. Germline CDR1 ENHRY, CDR2 SYGVKD. The CDR3 is 13 amino acids. The CDR3 region is CAMSPSGTPSYTF. The CDR3 region has the DNA TGTGCCATGTCCCCGTCGGGTACTCCGAGCTACACCTTC.

The chain combines TRBV28 with TRBJ2-4, with 7 bases lining up with TRBD1. CDR3 length: 15 residues. V shed 5 bases and J 0 bases; nucleotides not matched to a gene: 4. Looked up from germline, CDR1 is MDHEN and CDR2 is SYDVKM. The DNA of the CDR3 is TGTGCCAGCAGTGTTGGACAGGTAGCCAAAAACATTCAGTACTTC. It codes for CASSVGQVAKNIQYF.

This chain connects TRBV27 to TRBJ1-1; TRBD1 matches at 7 bases. From germline, CDR1 is MNHEY and CDR2 SMNVEV (reference sequence). CDR3 size: 14 residues. With 3 bases clipped from V and 4 bases from J, the junction kept 5 bases outside the gene matches. DNA for the CDR3: TGTGCCAGCAGTTTGAGGGGGCAGGGCACTGAAGCTTTCTTT. Its protein is CASSLRGQGTEAFF.

The chain recombines TRBV7-9 with TRBJ1-6; unclear D gene. The CDR3 covers 14 residues. The V and J ends lost 3 bases and 8 bases respectively, with 11 bases between them. Germline values: CDR1 SEHNR, CDR2 FQNEAQ (reference sequence). The CDR3: CASSFSFWDSPLHF. The DNA of the CDR3 is TGTGCCAGCAGCTTTAGTTTCTGGGATTCACCCCTCCACTTT.

The chain carries TRBV28 and TRBJ2-1, with D perhaps assigned TRBD1 or TRBD2 (5 bases each). The CDR3 sequence is 13 residues long. Trimming took off 5 bases at V and 2 bases at J, with 7 bases between the two ends. The germline V gene encodes CDR1 MDHEN and CDR2 SYDVKM. CDR3 DNA: TGTGCCAGCAGTCAGGGAGCCTACAATGAGCAGTTCTTC. As protein: CASSQGAYNEQFF.

This clone was observed a few times. This chain connects TRBV10-3 to TRBJ2-7; D perhaps matches TRBD1 (5 bases). V was pared by 6 bases and J by 3 bases, with 9 bases between. The CDR3 loop spans 12 amino acids. Germline V gene data show CDR1 as ENHRY and CDR2 as SYGVKD. CDR3 amino acids: CAIRVGDYEQYF. The DNA of the CDR3 is TGTGCCATCAGGGTAGGGGACTACGAGCAGTACTTC.

The J gene is TRBJ2-7, the V gene TRBV5-8; no definite D call. The CDR3 sequence is 12 residues long. CDR1 is SGHTS and CDR2 is YDEGEE in the germline V gene. Trimming pared 2 bases from V and 2 bases from J, leaving 5 bases between. CDR3 region: CASSFRAYEQYF. The CDR3 DNA reads as TGTGCCAGCAGCTTTCGGGCCTACGAGCAGTACTTC.